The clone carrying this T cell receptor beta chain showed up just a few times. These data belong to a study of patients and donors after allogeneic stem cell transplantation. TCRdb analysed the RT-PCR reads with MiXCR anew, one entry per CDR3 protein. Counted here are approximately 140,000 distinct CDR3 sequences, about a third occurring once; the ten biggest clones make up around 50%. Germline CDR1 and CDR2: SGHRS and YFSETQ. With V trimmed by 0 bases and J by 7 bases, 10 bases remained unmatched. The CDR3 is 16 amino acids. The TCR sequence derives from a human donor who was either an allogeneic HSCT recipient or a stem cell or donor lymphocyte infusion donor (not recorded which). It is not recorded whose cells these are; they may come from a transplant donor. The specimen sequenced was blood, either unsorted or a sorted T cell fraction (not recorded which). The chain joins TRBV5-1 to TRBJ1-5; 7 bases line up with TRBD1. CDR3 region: CASSLGPGTDGQPQHF. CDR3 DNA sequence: TGCGCCAGCAGCTTGGGACCTGGGACAGATGGACAGCCCCAGCATTTT.